This entry lists 18 T cell receptor beta chains sequenced from one sample in a study of cytomegalovirus exposure and HLA in healthy donors. PCR involved 60 Vbeta and 13 Jbeta primers. Sequencing used immunoSEQ multiplex PCR; TCRdb keeps in-frame clones, though not all of them. The table has some 200,000 clones, 75% to 85% seen once. Material for sequencing was PBMCs. Source of these receptors: a girl aged 5-17 years in good health and CMV-seronegative.

This chain joins TRBV5-4 and TRBJ1-1; the match to TRBD1 covers 9 bases. CDR3 length equals 14 residues. In germline, CDR1 is SGHNT, CDR2 YYREEE (reference sequence). With V trimmed by 5 bases and J by 7 bases, 9 bases remained unmatched. The CDR3 sequence is CASRAGTGSSEAFF. As DNA, the CDR3 is TGTGCCAGCAGAGCCGGGACAGGGAGCAGTGAAGCTTTCTTT.

The J gene is TRBJ2-2, the V gene TRBV28; the D is unclear. CDR1 is MDHEN and CDR2 is SYDVKM in the germline V gene. V lost 5 bases and J 8 bases, leaving 6 bases between the germline ends. This CDR3 spans 11 amino acids. CDR3 amino acids: CASSLQGELFF. The DNA of the CDR3 is TGTGCCAGCAGTCTCCAGGGGGAGCTGTTTTTT.

The chain recombines TRBV5-5 with TRBJ1-1; no clear D gene. Per germline, CDR1 SGHKS and CDR2 YYEKEE (reference sequence). V was pared by 3 bases and J by 4 bases, with 16 bases between. The CDR3 totals 15 residues. The CDR3 protein is CASSSPGKGPTEAFF. Written as DNA, the CDR3 is TGTGCCAGCAGCTCCCCGGGGAAGGGTCCCACTGAAGCTTTCTTT.

Points on this clone: Different DNA sequences within this sample yield the same CDR3. The chain combines TRBV13 with TRBJ2-7; 9 bases agree with TRBD1. The germline V gene encodes CDR1 PRHDT and CDR2 FYEKMQ (reference sequence). After removal of 6 bases from V and 3 bases from J, the junction contained 15 bases not matched to a gene. The CDR3 covers 17 residues. CDR3 in amino acids: CASSFSEGDRVLYEQYF. The CDR3 DNA follows: TGTGCCAGCAGTTTCAGTGAGGGGGACAGGGTACTCTACGAGCAGTACTTC.

The V gene is TRBV30, the J gene TRBJ2-2; 14 nucleotides agree with TRBD2. The ends lost 3 bases at V and 3 bases at J; junction bases unmatched: 3. CDR1 and CDR2 from the germline V gene are GTSNPN and SVGIG (reference sequence). This CDR3 has 16 amino acids. CDR3 bases: TGTGCCTGGAGACCGGGACTAGCGGGAGACACCGGGGAGCTGTTTTTT. Encoded protein: CAWRPGLAGDTGELFF.

This clone was picked up a small number of times. The rearrangement joins TRBV27 to TRBJ1-1; TRBD1 aligns across 7 bases. J was trimmed by 7 bases and V by 3 bases; bases with no gene match: 2. This CDR3 is 12 amino acids long. The germline CDR1 and CDR2 sequences are MNHEY and SMNVEV (reference sequence). CDR3 protein: CASSFGDSEAFF. The CDR3 region has the DNA TGTGCCAGCAGTTTCGGGGACAGTGAAGCTTTCTTT.

This clone was counted a single time. Its ends do not fully match the called genes, so a read error is possible. The J gene is TRBJ1-5, the V gene TRBV6-5; perhaps TRBD1 as D (5 bases). This CDR3 has 15 amino acids. From germline, CDR1 is MNHEY and CDR2 SVGAGI. The CDR3 sequence: CTSSYSGGNNQPQHF. As DNA, the CDR3 is TGTACCAGCAGTTACTCGGGGGGAAACAATCAGCCCCAGCATTTT.

A few counts support this clone. The chain carries TRBV10-3 and TRBJ1-5; D is undetermined. The ends were cut back, 2 bases at V and 6 bases at J, with 11 bases in the middle. The CDR3 extends over 14 amino acids. Germline CDR1 ENHRY, CDR2 SYGVKD. CDR3 DNA: TGTGCCATCAGTGAGGTGAGCGGTTCTCAGCCCCAGCATTTT. It specifies CAISEVSGSQPQHF.

This clone was picked up one time. V usage is TRBV2 and J usage is TRBJ1-5, with D unresolved. Germline V gene data show CDR1 as SNHLY and CDR2 as FYNNEI. This CDR3 has 14 amino acids. V lost 4 bases to trimming and J lost 4 bases, with 11 bases between them. The CDR3 DNA reads TGTGCCAGCAGTGTGGTGGTCGGGAATCAGCCCCAGCATTTT. This gives the protein CASSVVVGNQPQHF.

The chain joins TRBV9 to TRBJ2-3, with a possible D match to TRBD1 (6 bases). Trimming left V 1 base short and J 5 bases short, with 11 bases between. The CDR3 sequence is 14 residues long. Germline lookup yields CDR1 SGDLS and CDR2 YYNGEE. The CDR3 sequence: CASSVTQGIDTQYF. CDR3 nucleotides: TGTGCCAGCAGCGTAACCCAGGGGATAGATACGCAGTATTTT.

The chain links TRBV5-1 to TRBJ1-1; 9 nucleotides match TRBD1. The germline V gene encodes CDR1 SGHRS and CDR2 YFSETQ. This CDR3 is built from 14 residues. The junction had 6 bases not matched to a gene; V was cut back by 4 bases and J by 5 bases. The CDR3 is CASSGGQGGTEAFF. In DNA form, the CDR3 reads TGCGCCAGCAGCGGGGGACAGGGAGGGACTGAAGCTTTCTTT.

V and J are TRBV19 and TRBJ1-5; 7 positions agree with TRBD1. Germline lookup yields CDR1 LNHDA and CDR2 SQIVND (reference sequence). The CDR3 runs 19 residues. J was trimmed by 7 bases and V by 4 bases; bases with no gene match: 22. The CDR3 sequence: CASSTSWENTGVHGQPQHF. Written as DNA, the CDR3 is TGTGCCAGTAGTACCTCGTGGGAAAATACAGGGGTCCACGGGCAGCCCCAGCATTTT.

The chain joins TRBV9 to TRBJ2-1; 8 bases line up with TRBD2. Germline assignment: CDR1 SGDLS and CDR2 YYNGEE. Losses at the gene ends were 3 bases for V and 5 bases for J; bases not matched to a gene: 10. The CDR3 runs to 16 residues. Written as DNA, the CDR3 is TGTGCCAGCAGCGGAGGTGGGACTAGTCTCAACAATGAGCAGTTCTTC. This codes for CASSGGGTSLNNEQFF.

V gene TRBV5-8 combines with J gene TRBJ1-2; 10 bases fit TRBD1. This CDR3 is 13 amino acids long. Germline V gene data show CDR1 as SGHTS and CDR2 as YDEGEE. Losses at the gene ends were 4 bases for V and 8 bases for J; bases not matched to a gene: 5. As DNA, the CDR3 is TGTGCCAGCAGCCCGACAGGGGGCGGAGGCTACACCTTC. This gives the protein CASSPTGGGGYTF.

V usage is TRBV7-2 and J usage is TRBJ2-3; TRBD2 agrees at 9 bases. This CDR3 region has 16 residues. The germline V gene encodes CDR1 SGHTA and CDR2 FQGNSA. V shed 1 base, J shed 2 bases, and the junction held 4 bases outside the gene matches. DNA for the CDR3: TGTGCCAGCAGCTTAGTGGCTAGCGGGACCACAGATACGCAGTATTTT. Translation: CASSLVASGTTDTQYF.

The chain has TRBV7-2 and TRBJ2-7; 7 bases are a match to TRBD1. CDR3 size: 14 residues. Unmatched junction bases numbered 3, after V lost 4 bases and J lost 0 bases. Germline CDR1 and CDR2: SGHTA and FQGNSA. CDR3 bases: TGTGCCAGCAGCTGGGACAGTAGCTCCTACGAGCAGTACTTC. This sequence encodes CASSWDSSSYEQYF.

The chain links TRBV6-6 to TRBJ2-1; D remains unclear. CDR1 and CDR2 from the germline V gene are MNHNY and SVGAGI (reference sequence). The CDR3 loop spans 14 amino acids. V gave up 3 bases and J gave up 6 bases, with 12 bases separating them. CDR3 sequence reads: CASSYKAAVNEQFF. In DNA form, the CDR3 reads TGTGCCAGCAGTTATAAGGCGGCCGTCAATGAGCAGTTCTTC.

This sequence joins TRBV4-2 and TRBJ1-4, with no clear D. In germline, CDR1 is LGHNA, CDR2 YNFKEQ. Deletions cut 4 bases from V and 4 bases from J, with 7 bases between. The CDR3 sequence is 13 residues long. In DNA form, the CDR3 reads TGTGCCAGCAGCCCCTCGTTTAATGAAAAACTGTTTTTT. Protein: CASSPSFNEKLFF.